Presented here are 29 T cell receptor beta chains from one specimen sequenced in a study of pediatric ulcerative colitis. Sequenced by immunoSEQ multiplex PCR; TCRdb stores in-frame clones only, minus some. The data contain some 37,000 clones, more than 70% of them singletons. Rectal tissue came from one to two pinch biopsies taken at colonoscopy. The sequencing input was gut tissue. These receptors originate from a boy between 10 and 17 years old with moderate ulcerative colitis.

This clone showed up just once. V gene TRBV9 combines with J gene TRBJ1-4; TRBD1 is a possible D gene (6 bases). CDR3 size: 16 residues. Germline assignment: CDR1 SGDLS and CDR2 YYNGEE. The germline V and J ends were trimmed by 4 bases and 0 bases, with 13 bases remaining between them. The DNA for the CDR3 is TGTGCCAGCAGCCTCGGACAGCAAGCAACTAATGAAAAACTGTTTTTT. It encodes CASSLGQQATNEKLFF.

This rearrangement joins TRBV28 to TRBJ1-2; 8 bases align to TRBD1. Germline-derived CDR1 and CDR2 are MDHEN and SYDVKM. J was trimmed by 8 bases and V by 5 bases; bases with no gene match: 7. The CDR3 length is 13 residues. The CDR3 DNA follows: TGTGCCAGCAGTCATCAGGGGGCGGGAGGCTACACCTTC. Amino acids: CASSHQGAGGYTF.

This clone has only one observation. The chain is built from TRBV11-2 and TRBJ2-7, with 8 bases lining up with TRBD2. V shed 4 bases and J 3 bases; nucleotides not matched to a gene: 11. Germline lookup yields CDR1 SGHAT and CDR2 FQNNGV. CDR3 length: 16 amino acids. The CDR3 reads CASSSELSGGVYEQYF. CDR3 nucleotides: TGTGCCAGCAGCTCCGAACTGTCGGGGGGGGTCTACGAGCAGTACTTC.

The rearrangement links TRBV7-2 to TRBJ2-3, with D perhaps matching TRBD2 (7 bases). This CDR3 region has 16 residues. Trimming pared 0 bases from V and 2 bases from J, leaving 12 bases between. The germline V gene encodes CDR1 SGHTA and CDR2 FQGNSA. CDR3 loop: CASSLAGGPNTDTQYF. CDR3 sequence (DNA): TGTGCCAGCAGCTTAGCCGGGGGGCCCAACACAGATACGCAGTATTTT. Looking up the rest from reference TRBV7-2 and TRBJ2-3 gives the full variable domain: GAGVSQSPSNKVTEKGKDVELRCDPISGHTALYWYRQSLGQGLEFLIYFQGNSAPDKSGLPSDRFSAERTGGSVSTLTIQRTQQEDSAVYLCASSLAGGPNTDTQYFGPGTRLTVL.

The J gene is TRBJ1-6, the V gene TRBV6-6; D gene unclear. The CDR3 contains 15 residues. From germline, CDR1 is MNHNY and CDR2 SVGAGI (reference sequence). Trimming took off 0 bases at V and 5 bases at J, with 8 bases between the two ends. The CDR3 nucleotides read TGTGCCAGCAGTTACTCTCCGGGGAATAATTCACCCCTCCACTTT. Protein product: CASSYSPGNNSPLHF.

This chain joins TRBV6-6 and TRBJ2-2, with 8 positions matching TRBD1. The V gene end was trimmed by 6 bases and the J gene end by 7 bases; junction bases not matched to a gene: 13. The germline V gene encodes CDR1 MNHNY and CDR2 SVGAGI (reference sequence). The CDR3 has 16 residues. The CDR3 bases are TGTGCCAGCAGCCACAGCTCGGCAGGGGGCCACGGGGAGCTGTTTTTT. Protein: CASSHSSAGGHGELFF.

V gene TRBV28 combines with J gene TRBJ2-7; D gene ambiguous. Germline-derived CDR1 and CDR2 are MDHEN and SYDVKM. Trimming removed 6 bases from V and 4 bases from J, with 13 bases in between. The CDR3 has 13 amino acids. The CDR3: CASSHLGRYEQYF. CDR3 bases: TGTGCCAGCAGCCACCTTGGGCGGTACGAGCAGTACTTC.

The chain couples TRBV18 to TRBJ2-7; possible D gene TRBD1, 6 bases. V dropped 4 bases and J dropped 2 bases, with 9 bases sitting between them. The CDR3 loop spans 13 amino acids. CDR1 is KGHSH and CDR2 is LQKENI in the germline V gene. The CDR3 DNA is TGTGCCAGCTCACTCCACAGGGCCTACGAGCAGTACTTC. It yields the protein CASSLHRAYEQYF. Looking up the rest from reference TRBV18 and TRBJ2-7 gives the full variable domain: NAGVMQNPRHLVRRRGQEARLRCSPMKGHSHVYWYRQLPEEGLKFMVYLQKENIIDESGMPKERFSAEFPKEGPSILRIQQVVRGDSAAYFCASSLHRAYEQYFGPGTRLTVT.

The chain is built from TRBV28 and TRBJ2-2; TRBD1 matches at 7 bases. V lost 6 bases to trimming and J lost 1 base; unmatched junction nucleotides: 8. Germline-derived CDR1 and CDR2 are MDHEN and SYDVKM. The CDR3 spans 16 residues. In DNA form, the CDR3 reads TGTGCCAGCAGCCAAAAGAGGACAGGGAACACCGGGGAGCTGTTTTTT. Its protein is CASSQKRTGNTGELFF.

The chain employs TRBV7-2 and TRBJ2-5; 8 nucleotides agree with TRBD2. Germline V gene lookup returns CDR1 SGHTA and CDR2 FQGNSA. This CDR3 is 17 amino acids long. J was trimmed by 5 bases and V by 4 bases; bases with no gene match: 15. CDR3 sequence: CASSSLLAGGAGETQYF. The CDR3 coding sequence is TGTGCCAGCAGCTCCCTATTGGCGGGGGGCGCGGGGGAGACCCAGTACTTC.

This CDR3 is CASSTGQGIETQYF. CDR3 nucleotides: TGTGCCAGCAGTACGGGACAGGGAATCGAGACCCAGTACTTC. This rearrangement joins TRBV11-2 to TRBJ2-5; 9 bases agree with TRBD1. Germline values: CDR1 SGHAT, CDR2 FQNNGV. The CDR3 is 14 residues long. V was pared by 6 bases and J by 5 bases, with 7 bases of the junction left unmatched.

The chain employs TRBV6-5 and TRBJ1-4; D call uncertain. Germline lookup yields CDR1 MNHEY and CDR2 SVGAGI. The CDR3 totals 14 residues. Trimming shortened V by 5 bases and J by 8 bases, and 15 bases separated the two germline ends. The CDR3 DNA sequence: TGTGCCAGCAGTCTACAATCGGGAGTCGAAAAACTGTTTTTT. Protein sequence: CASSLQSGVEKLFF.

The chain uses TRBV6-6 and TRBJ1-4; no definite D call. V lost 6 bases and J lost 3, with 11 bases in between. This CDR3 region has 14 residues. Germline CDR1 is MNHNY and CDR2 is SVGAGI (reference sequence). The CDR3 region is CASSSIRANEKLFF. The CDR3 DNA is TGTGCCAGCAGCTCCATTAGGGCTAATGAAAAACTGTTTTTT.

The CDR3 reads CASSLWKWGFPNSYEQYF. As DNA, the CDR3 is TGTGCCAGCAGTTTATGGAAGTGGGGTTTCCCGAACTCCTACGAGCAGTACTTC. The chain has TRBV28 and TRBJ2-7; no definite D call. Germline V gene sequence: CDR1 MDHEN, CDR2 SYDVKM. CDR3 length equals 18 residues. Trimming took 0 bases from V and 0 from J, leaving 18 bases between them.

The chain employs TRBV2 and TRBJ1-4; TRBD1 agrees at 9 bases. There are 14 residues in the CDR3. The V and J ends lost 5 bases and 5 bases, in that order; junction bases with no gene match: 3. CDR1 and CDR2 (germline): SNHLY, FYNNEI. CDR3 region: CASSPDRGNEKLFF. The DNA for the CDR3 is TGTGCCAGCAGTCCGGACAGGGGAAATGAAAAACTGTTTTTT.

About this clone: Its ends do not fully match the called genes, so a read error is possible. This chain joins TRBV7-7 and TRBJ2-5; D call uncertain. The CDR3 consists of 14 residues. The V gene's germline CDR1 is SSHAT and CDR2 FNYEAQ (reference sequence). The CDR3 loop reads CASSPFSPQETQYF. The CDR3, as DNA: TGTGCTAGCAGCCCTTTTTCCCCTCAAGAGACCCAGTACTTC.

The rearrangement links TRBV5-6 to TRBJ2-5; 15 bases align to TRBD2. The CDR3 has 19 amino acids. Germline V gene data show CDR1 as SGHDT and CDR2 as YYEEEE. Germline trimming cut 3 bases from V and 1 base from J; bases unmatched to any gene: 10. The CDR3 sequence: CASSSGGLAGGRGQETQYF. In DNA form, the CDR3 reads TGTGCCAGCAGCTCGGGAGGACTAGCGGGAGGGAGGGGCCAAGAGACCCAGTACTTC.

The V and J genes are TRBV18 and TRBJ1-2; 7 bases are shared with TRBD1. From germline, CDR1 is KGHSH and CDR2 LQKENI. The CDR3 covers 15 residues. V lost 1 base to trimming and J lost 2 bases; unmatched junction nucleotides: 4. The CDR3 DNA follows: TGTGCCAGCTCACCACTCCGGGACAGAAACTATGGCTACACCTTC. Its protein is CASSPLRDRNYGYTF.

The CDR3 is CASIQDSSTYEQYF. In DNA, the CDR3 is TGTGCCAGCATACAGGACAGTTCGACCTACGAGCAGTACTTC. This sequence joins TRBV2 and TRBJ2-7; TRBD1 might be the D (6 bases). Per the germline V gene, CDR1 is SNHLY and CDR2 is FYNNEI. The CDR3 has 14 residues. V was shortened by 7 bases and J by 2 bases, with 15 bases between the two germline ends.

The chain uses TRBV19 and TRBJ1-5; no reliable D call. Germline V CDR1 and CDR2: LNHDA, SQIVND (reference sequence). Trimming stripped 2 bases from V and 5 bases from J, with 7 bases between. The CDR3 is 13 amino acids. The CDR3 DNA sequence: TGTGCCAGTAGTATACTTGGGGATCAGCCCCAGCATTTT. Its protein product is CASSILGDQPQHF.

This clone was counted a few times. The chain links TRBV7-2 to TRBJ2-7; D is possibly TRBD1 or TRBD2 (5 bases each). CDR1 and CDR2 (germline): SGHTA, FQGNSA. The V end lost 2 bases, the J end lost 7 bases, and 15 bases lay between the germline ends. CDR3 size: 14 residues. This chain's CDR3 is CASSLSRGRREQYF. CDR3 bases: TGTGCCAGCAGCTTAAGTCGGGGCCGCCGTGAGCAGTACTTC.

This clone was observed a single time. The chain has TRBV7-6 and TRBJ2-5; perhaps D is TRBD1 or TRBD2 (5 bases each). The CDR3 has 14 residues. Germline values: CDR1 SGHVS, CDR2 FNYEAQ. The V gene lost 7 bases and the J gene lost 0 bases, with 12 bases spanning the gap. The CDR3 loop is CASTSWGNQETQYF. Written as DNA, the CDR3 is TGTGCCAGCACCAGTTGGGGGAACCAAGAGACCCAGTACTTC.

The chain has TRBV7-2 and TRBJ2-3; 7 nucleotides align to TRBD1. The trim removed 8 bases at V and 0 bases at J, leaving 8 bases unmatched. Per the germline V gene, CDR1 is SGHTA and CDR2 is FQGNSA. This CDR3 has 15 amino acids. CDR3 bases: TGTGCCAGCTGCCAAGACAGGGCAAGCACAGATACGCAGTATTTT. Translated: CASCQDRASTDTQYF. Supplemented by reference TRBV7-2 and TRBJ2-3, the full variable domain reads GAGVSQSPSNKVTEKGKDVELRCDPISGHTALYWYRQSLGQGLEFLIYFQGNSAPDKSGLPSDRFSAERTGGSVSTLTIQRTQQEDSAVYLCASCQDRASTDTQYFGPGTRLTVL.

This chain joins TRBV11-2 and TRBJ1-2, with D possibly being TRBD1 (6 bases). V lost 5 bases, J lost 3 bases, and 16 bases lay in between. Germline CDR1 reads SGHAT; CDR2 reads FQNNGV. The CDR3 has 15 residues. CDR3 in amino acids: CASSPRDTHYYGYTF. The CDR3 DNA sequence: TGTGCCAGCAGCCCTCGGGACACCCATTACTATGGCTACACCTTC.

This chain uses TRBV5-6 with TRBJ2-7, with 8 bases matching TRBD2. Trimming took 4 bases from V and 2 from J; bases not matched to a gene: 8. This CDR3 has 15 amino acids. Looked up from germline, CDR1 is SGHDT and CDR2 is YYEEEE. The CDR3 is CASSTSLAGTYEQYF. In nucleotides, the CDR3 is TGTGCCAGCAGCACCTCTTTAGCGGGAACCTACGAGCAGTACTTC.

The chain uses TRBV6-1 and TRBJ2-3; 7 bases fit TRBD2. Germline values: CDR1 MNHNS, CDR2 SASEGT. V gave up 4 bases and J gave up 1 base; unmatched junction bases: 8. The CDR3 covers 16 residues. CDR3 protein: CASSGGGGSGTDTQYF. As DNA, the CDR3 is TGTGCCAGCAGTGGGGGAGGCGGGAGTGGCACAGATACGCAGTATTTT.

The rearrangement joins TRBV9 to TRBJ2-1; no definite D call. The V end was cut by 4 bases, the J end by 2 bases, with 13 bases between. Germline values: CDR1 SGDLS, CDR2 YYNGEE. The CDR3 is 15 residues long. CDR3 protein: CASSTRVAAYNEQFF. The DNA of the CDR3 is TGTGCCAGCAGCACCCGGGTGGCAGCCTACAATGAGCAGTTCTTC.

The CDR3 sequence: CASSLPTADTQYF. In nucleotides, the CDR3 is TGTGCCAGCAGCTTGCCCACGGCAGATACGCAGTATTTT. This chain links TRBV5-8 with TRBJ2-3; D remains ambiguous. Germline V gives CDR1 SGHTS, CDR2 YDEGEE. Trimming removed 1 base at V and 4 bases at J, with 7 bases between. The CDR3 runs to 13 residues.

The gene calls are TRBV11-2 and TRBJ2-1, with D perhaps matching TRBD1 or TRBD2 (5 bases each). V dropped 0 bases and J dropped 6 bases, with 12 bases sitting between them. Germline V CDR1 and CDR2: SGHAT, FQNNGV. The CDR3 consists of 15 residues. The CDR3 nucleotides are TGTGCCAGCAGCTTAGATCACGGGGCAGTCAATGAGCAGTTCTTC. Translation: CASSLDHGAVNEQFF.